This is a list of T cell receptor beta chains from one sample in a study of T cells in Graves' hyperthyroidism and ophthalmopathy. TCRdb re-derived calls from the multiplex PCR reads in MiXCR, one entry per CDR3 protein. The repertoire has 550,000 to 600,000 distinct CDR3 sequences, approximately 15% of them found once; the top ten carry about 20%. Sequencing was done on a sample of blood. The receptors come from a woman aged 18-29 years with Graves' hyperthyroidism. Both conserved end residues are part of each CDR3.

v_call cdr3_aa
TRBV7-2 CASSAQGAEETQYF
TRBV11-2 CASSTYELETQYF
TRBV12-3/TRBV12-4 CASSLVGGHPYGYTF
TRBV30 CAWSVQLSSYEQYF
TRBV27 CASSRTGTGTYEQYF
TRBV25-1 CASNQGDTGELFF
TRBV20-1 CSARGPGASTTYNEQFF
TRBV12-3/TRBV12-4 CASSPKTSGGYNEQFF
TRBV19 CACSGPSSYNEQFF
TRBV29-1 CSVGGGLETQYF
TRBV5-1 CATRFDRDLGEQYF
TRBV24-1 CATSGRGISEETQYF
TRBV20-1 CSAREGELRSYEQYF
TRBV2 CASIAAGGPDTQYF
TRBV7-9 CASNLAGGEGTQYF
TRBV5-1 CASSHQAGVAEAFF
TRBV28 CASSSPSRSPLHF
TRBV10-3 CAISPNPGRTNTGELFF
TRBV11-2 CASSLDGVVTGELFF
TRBV5-1 CASSLGGGGQPQHF
TRBV6-4 CASSERADSPLHF
TRBV24-1 CATSDSFTEKGYTF
TRBV20-1 CSARSGGGYNEQFF
TRBV19 CASSIDQGWNEKLFF
TRBV18 CASSQRTGNTGELFF
TRBV10-3 CAISNRRGNYEQYF
TRBV30 CAWSVYADSYGYTF
TRBV11-2 CASSLAGGSNEQYF
TRBV18 CASSDNYEQYF
TRBV10-3 CATSTQETQYF
TRBV7-9 CASSPQGQMYQETQYF